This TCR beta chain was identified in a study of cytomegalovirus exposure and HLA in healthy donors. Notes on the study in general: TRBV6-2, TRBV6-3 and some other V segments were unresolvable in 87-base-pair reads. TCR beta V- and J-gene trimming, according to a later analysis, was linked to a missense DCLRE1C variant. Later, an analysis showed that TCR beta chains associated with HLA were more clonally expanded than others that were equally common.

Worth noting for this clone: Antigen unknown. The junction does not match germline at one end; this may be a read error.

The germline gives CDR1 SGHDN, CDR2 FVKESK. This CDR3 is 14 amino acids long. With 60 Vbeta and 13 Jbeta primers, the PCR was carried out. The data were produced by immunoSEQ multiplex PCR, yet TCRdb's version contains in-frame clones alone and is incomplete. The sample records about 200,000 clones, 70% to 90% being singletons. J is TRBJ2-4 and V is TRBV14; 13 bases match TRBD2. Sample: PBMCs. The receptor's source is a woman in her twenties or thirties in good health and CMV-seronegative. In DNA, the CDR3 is TGTGACAGCAGCCAAGGGACTAGCGGGACGCTTCAGTACTTC. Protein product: CDSSQGTSGTLQYF.